The sequence of this TCR beta chain was determined in a study of shared clonotypes between healthy human individuals. This CDR3 comprises 15 residues. In germline, CDR1 is LNHDA, CDR2 SQIVND (reference sequence). Trimming left V 4 bases short and J 2 bases short, with 14 bases between. Sequencing was performed with immunoSEQ multiplex PCR; in TCRdb, only in-frame clones are kept and a portion is missing. The table shows over 2 million clones, with over 85% occurring only once. This rearrangement joins TRBV19 to TRBJ1-2, with no clear D. Sequenced sample: naive CD4+ T cells sorted from blood. Subset specified: CD45RA+ positively selected. The TCR originated in a man between 18 and 29 years old in good health. The CDR3 nucleotides are TGTGCCAGTAGTACCCGCCGCACGGAGAACTATGGCTACACCTTC. Its protein product is CASSTRRTENYGYTF.